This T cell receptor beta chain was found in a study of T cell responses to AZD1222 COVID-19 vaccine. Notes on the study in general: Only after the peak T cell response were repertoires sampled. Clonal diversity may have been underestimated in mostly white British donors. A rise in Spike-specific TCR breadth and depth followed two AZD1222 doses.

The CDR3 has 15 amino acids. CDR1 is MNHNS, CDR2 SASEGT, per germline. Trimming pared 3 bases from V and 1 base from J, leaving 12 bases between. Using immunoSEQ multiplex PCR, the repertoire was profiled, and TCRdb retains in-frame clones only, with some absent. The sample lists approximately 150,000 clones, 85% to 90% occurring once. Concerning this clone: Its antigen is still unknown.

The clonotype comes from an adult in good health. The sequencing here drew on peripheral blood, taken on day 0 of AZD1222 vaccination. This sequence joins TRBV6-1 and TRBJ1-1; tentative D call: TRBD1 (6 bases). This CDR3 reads CASSDLGQANTEAFF. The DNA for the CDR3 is TGTGCCAGCAGTGACCTGGGACAAGCGAACACTGAAGCTTTCTTT.